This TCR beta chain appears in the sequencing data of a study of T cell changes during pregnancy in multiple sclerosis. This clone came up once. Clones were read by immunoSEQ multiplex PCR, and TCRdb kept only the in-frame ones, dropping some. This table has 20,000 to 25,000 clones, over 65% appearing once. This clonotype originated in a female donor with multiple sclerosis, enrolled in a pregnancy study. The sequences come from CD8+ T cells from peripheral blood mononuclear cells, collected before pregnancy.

The DNA for the CDR3 is TGTGCCAGCAGCAGCACCCAGGGGGACGGGGAGACCCAGTACTTC. The encoded protein is CASSSTQGDGETQYF. This rearrangement joins TRBV6-5 to TRBJ2-5; 7 bases fit TRBD1. Germline lookup yields CDR1 MNHEY and CDR2 SVGAGI. The length of the CDR3 is 15 residues. The V and J ends lost 6 bases and 5 bases, in that order; junction bases with no gene match: 12.